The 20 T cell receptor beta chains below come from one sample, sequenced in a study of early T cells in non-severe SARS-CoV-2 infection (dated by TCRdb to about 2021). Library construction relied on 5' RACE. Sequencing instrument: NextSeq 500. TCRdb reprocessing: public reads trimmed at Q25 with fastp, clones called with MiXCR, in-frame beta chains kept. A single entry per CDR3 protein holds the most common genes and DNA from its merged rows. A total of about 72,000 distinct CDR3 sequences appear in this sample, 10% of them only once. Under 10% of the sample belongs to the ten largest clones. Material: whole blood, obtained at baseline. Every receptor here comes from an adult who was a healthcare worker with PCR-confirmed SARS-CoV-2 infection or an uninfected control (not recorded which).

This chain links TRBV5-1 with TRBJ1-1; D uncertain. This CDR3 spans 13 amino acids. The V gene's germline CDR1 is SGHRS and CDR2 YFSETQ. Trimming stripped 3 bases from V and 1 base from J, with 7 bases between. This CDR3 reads CASSWAGNTEAFF. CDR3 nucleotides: TGCGCCAGCAGCTGGGCGGGGAACACTGAAGCTTTCTTT.

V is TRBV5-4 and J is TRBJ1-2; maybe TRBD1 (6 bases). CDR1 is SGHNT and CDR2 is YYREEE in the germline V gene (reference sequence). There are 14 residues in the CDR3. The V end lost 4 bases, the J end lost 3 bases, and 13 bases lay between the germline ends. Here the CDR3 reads CASSGGGADYGYTF. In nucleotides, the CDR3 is TGTGCCAGCAGCGGGGGGGGCGCCGACTATGGCTACACCTTC.

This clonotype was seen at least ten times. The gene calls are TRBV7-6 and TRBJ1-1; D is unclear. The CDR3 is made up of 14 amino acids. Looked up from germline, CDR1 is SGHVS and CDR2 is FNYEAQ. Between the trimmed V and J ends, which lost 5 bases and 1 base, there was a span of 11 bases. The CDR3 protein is CASSPSDSNTEAFF. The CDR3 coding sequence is TGTGCCAGCAGCCCCTCCGATTCGAACACTGAAGCTTTCTTT.

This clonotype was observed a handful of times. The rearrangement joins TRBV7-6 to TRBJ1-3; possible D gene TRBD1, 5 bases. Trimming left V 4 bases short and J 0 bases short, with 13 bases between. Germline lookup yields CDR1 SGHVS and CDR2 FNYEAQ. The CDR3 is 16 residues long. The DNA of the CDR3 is TGTGCCAGCAGCTACCGGGGACGAGGCTCTGGAAACACCATATATTTT. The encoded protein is CASSYRGRGSGNTIYF. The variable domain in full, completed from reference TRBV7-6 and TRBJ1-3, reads GAGVSQSPRYKVTKRGQDVALRCDPISGHVSLYWYRQALGQGPEFLTYFNYEAQQDKSGLPNDRFSAERPEGSISTLTIQRTEQRDSAMYRCASSYRGRGSGNTIYFGEGSWLTVV.

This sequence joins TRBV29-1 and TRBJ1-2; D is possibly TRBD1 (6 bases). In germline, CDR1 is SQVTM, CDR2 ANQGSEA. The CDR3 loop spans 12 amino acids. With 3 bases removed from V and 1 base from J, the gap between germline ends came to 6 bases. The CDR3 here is CSVEDSNYGYTF. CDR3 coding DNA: TGCAGCGTTGAGGACAGTAACTATGGCTACACCTTC.

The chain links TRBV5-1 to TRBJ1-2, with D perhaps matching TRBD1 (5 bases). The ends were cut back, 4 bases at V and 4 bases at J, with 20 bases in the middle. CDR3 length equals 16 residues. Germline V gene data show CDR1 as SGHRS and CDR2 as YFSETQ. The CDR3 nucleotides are TGCGCCAGCAGCCCCGGAGGACGACAGAGAGGCTATGGCTACACCTTC. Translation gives CASSPGGRQRGYGYTF.

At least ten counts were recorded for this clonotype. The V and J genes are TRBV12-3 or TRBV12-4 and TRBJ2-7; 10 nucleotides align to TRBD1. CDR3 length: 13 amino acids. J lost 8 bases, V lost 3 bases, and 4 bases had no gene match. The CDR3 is CASSLGQGIKQYF. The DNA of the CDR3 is TGTGCCAGCAGTTTGGGACAGGGGATTAAGCAGTACTTC.

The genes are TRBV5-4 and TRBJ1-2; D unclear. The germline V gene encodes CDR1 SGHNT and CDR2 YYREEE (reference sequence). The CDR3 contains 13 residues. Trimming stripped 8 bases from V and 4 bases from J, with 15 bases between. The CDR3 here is CASYLESGYGYTF. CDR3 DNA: TGTGCCAGTTACCTTGAGAGCGGCTATGGCTACACCTTC.

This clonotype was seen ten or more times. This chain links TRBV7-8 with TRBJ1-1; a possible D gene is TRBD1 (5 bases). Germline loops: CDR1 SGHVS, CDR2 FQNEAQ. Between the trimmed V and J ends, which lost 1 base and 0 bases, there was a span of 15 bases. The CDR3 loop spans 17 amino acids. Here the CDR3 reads CASSLDFGRDLNTEAFF. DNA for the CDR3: TGTGCCAGCAGCTTAGATTTCGGCAGGGACCTGAACACTGAAGCTTTCTTT.

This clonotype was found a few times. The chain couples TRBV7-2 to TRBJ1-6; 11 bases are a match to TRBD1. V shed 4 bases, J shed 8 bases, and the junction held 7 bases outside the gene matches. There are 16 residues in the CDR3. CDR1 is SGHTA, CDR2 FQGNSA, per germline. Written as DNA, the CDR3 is TGTGCCAGCAGCTCACGGACAGGGGGCATGTATTCACCCCTCCACTTT. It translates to CASSSRTGGMYSPLHF.

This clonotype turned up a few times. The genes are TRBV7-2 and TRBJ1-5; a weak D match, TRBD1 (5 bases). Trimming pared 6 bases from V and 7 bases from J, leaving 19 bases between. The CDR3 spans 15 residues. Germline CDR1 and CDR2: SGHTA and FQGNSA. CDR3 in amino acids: CASSVGGVVSQPQHF. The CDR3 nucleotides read TGTGCCAGCAGTGTCGGGGGGGTCGTCAGCCAGCCCCAGCATTTT.

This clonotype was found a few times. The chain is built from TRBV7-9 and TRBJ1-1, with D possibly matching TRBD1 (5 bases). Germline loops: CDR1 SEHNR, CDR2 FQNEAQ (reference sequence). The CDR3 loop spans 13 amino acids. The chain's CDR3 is CATRRGPVPEAFF. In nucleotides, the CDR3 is TGTGCTACGAGACGGGGCCCGGTCCCTGAAGCTTTCTTT.

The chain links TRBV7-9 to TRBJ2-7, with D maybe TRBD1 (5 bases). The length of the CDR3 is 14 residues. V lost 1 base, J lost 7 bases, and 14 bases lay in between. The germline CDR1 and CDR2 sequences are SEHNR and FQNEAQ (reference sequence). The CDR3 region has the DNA TGTGCCAGCAGCTTAGGAGGTGGGGCAGGGGAGCAGTACTTC. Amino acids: CASSLGGGAGEQYF. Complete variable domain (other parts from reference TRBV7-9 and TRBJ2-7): DTGVSQNPRHKITKRGQNVTFRCDPISEHNRLYWYRQTLGQGPEFLTYFQNEAQLEKSRLLSDRFSAERPKGSFSTLEIQRTEQGDSAMYLCASSLGGGAGEQYFGPGTRLTVT.

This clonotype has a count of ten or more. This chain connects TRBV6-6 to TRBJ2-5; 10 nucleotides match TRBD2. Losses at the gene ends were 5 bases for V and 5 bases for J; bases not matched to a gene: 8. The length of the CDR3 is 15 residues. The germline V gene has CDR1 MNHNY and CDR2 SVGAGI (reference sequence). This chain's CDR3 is CASSILAGRAETQYF. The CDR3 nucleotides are TGTGCCAGCAGTATACTAGCGGGACGCGCCGAGACCCAGTACTTC.

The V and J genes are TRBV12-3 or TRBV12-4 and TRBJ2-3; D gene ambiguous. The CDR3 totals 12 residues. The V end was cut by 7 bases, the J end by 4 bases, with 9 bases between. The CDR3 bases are TGTGCCAGCACCTCTGGTCCAGATACGCAGTATTTT. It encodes CASTSGPDTQYF.

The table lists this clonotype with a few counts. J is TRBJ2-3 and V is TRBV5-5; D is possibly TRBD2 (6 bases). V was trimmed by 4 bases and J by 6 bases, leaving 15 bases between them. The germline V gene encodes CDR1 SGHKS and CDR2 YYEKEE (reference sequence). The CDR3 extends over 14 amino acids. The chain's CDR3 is CASSPSSVRDTQYF. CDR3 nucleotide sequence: TGTGCCAGCAGCCCCTCTAGCGTTAGGGATACGCAGTATTTT.

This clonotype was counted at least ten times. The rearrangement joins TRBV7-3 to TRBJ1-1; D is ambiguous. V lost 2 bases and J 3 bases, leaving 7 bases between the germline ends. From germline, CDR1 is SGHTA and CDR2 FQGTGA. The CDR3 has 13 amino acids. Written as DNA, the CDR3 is TGTGCCAGCAGCTTAGAGTCGGACACTGAAGCTTTCTTT. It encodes CASSLESDTEAFF.

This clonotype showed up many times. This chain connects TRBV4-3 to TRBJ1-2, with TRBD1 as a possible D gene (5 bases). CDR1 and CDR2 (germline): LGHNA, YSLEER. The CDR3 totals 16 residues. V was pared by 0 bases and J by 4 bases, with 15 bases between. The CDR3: CASSQDPRALSYGYTF. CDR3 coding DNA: TGCGCCAGCAGCCAAGATCCCAGGGCCCTTAGCTATGGCTACACCTTC.

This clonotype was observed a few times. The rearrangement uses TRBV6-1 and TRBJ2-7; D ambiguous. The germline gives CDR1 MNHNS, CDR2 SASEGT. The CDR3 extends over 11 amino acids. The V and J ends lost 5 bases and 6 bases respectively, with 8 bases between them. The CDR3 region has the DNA TGTGCCAGCAGTACGATGAGCGAGCAGTACTTC. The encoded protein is CASSTMSEQYF.

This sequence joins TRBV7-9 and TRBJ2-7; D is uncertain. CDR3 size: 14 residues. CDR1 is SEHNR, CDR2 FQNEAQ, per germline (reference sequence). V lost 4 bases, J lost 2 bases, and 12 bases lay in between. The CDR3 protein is CASSSQPLAYEQYF. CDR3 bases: TGTGCCAGCAGCTCACAGCCGCTAGCCTACGAGCAGTACTTC.